The rows below give T cell receptor beta chains drawn from one sample of a study of shared clonotypes between healthy human individuals. Clones were sequenced by immunoSEQ multiplex PCR, and TCRdb holds only the in-frame ones, with some missing. This table has hundreds of thousands of clones, roughly 80% appearing once. The sequencing input was PBMCs. These receptors were collected from a woman aged 40-49 years in good health. Some clones in this sample may be carry-over from other donors' samples. The CDR3 runs from the conserved cysteine through the conserved F or W. D genes are given only for firm matches. Expanded clones get a size class; other rows say once, few or many, or leave the size out.

V gene	clone size	D gene	J gene	CDR3 protein	CDR3 DNA
TRBV5-5	-	TRBD1	TRBJ1-4	CASSLQGAEEKLFF	TGTGCCAGCAGCTTACAGGGGGCGGAAGAAAAACTGTTTTTT
TRBV7-6	-	-	TRBJ2-3	CASSPAEGDTQYF	TGTGCCAGCAGCCCCGCGGAGGGGGATACGCAGTATTTT
TRBV5-6	-	TRBD1	TRBJ2-5	CASSGGQVPRETQYF	TGTGCCAGTTCTGGGGGACAGGTCCCTAGGGAGACCCAGTACTTC
TRBV11-2	-	TRBD1	TRBJ2-7	CASSLGGTGGFEQYF	TGTGCCAGCAGCTTAGGGGGGACAGGGGGTTTCGAGCAGTACTTC
TRBV10-3	-	-	TRBJ1-6	CAISEGGSPLHF	TGTGCCATCAGTGAGGGGGGATCACCCCTCCACTTT
TRBV7-9	-	-	TRBJ2-2	CASSLASNTGELFF	TGTGCCAGCAGCTTAGCCTCGAACACCGGGGAGCTGTTTTTT
TRBV27	few	TRBD2	TRBJ2-1	CASSLRTSGINEQFF	TGTGCCAGCAGTTTAAGGACTAGCGGTATCAATGAGCAGTTCTTC
TRBV4-3	-	TRBD1	TRBJ2-7	CASSQRDRGVGEQYF	TGCGCCAGCAGCCAGAGGGACAGGGGTGTTGGCGAGCAGTACTTC
TRBV28	-	TRBD2	TRBJ2-5	CASSPYAGRAGTQYF	TGTGCCAGCAGCCCCTATGCCGGGAGGGCCGGGACCCAGTACTTC
TRBV4-1	-	TRBD1	TRBJ1-1	CASSQDATGTGANTEAFF	TGCGCCAGCAGCCAAGACGCAACCGGGACAGGGGCGAACACTGAAGCTTTCTTT
TRBV11-3	-	TRBD1	TRBJ2-5	CASSLTVWGQREETQYF	TGTGCCAGCAGCTTAACAGTCTGGGGACAGAGAGAAGAGACCCAGTACTTC
TRBV9	-	TRBD2	TRBJ2-7	CASSLTSGKFYEQYF	TGTGCCAGCAGCCTTACTAGCGGGAAATTCTACGAGCAGTACTTC
TRBV27	-	-	TRBJ2-3	CASSPFGTDTQYF	TGTGCCAGCAGTCCCTTTGGGACAGATACGCAGTATTTT
TRBV6-5	-	-	TRBJ1-1	CASSPLRGGGTEAFF	TGTGCCAGCAGTCCCCTCCGGGGGGGAGGCACTGAAGCTTTCTTT
TRBV9	-	-	TRBJ1-3	CASSVDGSNSGNTIYF	TGTGCCAGCAGCGTAGACGGCAGCAACTCTGGAAACACCATATATTTT
TRBV18	-	-	TRBJ2-5	CASSPEQEQYF	TGTGCCAGCTCACCCGAGCAGGAGCAGTACTTC
TRBV11-2	-	-	TRBJ2-1	CASSAPGWAVNEQFF	TGTGCCAGCAGCGCACCAGGGTGGGCTGTGAATGAGCAGTTCTTC
TRBV4-3	-	-	TRBJ2-2	CASSQDGGTGELFF	TGCGCCAGCAGCCAAGATGGGGGGACCGGGGAGCTGTTTTTT
TRBV5-4	-	TRBD1	TRBJ1-2	CASSFQGGGYGYTF	TGTGCCAGCAGCTTTCAGGGGGGAGGCTATGGCTACACCTTC
TRBV6-1	-	TRBD2	TRBJ2-4	CASSEMVSGRLPVAKNIQYF	TGTGCCAGCAGTGAAATGGTTAGCGGGAGATTACCTGTAGCCAAAAACATTCAGTACTTC
TRBV2	-	-	TRBJ2-7	CASSDPGVGPSYEQYF	TGTGCCAGCAGTGATCCTGGGGTGGGTCCCTCCTACGAGCAGTACTTC
TRBV28	-	-	TRBJ1-2	CASSSLGNYGYTF	TGTGCCAGCAGTTCATTAGGAAACTATGGCTACACCTTC
TRBV2	-	TRBD1	TRBJ1-2	CASSVGTAYGYTF	TGTGCCAGCAGTGTCGGGACAGCTTATGGCTACACCTTC
TRBV19	-	-	TRBJ2-7	CASSIDRGYEQYF	TGTGCCAGTAGTATAGATCGGGGATACGAGCAGTACTTC
TRBV19	-	TRBD1	TRBJ2-7	CASGQGRGEQYF	TGTGCCAGCGGACAGGGTCGGGGCGAGCAGTACTTC
TRBV5-6	-	TRBD2	TRBJ2-1	CASSLLSGRGLGEQFF	TGTGCCAGCAGCTTGTTGAGCGGGAGGGGCTTAGGGGAGCAGTTCTTC
TRBV9	few	-	TRBJ2-7	CASSIGPSSDEQYF	TGTGCCAGCAGCATAGGACCATCCTCTGACGAGCAGTACTTC
TRBV9	-	TRBD2	TRBJ2-5	CASSLNLAGGETQYF	TGTGCCAGCAGCCTCAACCTAGCGGGAGGAGAGACCCAGTACTTC
TRBV7-9	-	TRBD1	TRBJ2-7	CASRRTGDLSYEQYF	TGTGCCAGCAGACGCACAGGGGACCTCTCCTACGAGCAGTACTTC
TRBV19	-	TRBD1	TRBJ2-7	CASSIDATGDEQYF	TGTGCCAGTAGTATAGACGCGACAGGGGATGAGCAGTACTTC
TRBV18	-	-	TRBJ1-1	CASSPEGYTEAFF	TGTGCCAGCTCACCAGAGGGATACACTGAAGCTTTCTTT
TRBV19	-	TRBD1	TRBJ1-1	CASRTAGQANTEAFF	TGTGCCAGTCGCACGGCTGGACAGGCGAACACTGAAGCTTTCTTT
TRBV21-1	-	-	TRBJ1-5	CASSKGEGQDPRPQHF	TGTGCCAGCAGCAAAGGAGAGGGACAGGACCCTCGGCCCCAGCATTTT
TRBV29-1	-	TRBD2	TRBJ2-5	CSVGPSGLQETQYF	TGCAGCGTTGGGCCTAGCGGTTTACAAGAGACCCAGTACTTC
TRBV4-1	-	-	TRBJ1-4	CASSQRQVKAVNEKLFF	TGCGCCAGCAGCCAAAGACAGGTTAAGGCGGTTAATGAAAAACTGTTTTTT
TRBV30	once	-	TRBJ1-1	CAWRTVSYMNTEAFF	TGTGCCTGGAGAACAGTCTCATATATGAACACTGAAGCTTTCTTT
TRBV2	few	TRBD1	TRBJ2-7	CASMDRGLEQYF	TGTGCCAGCATGGACAGGGGGCTCGAGCAGTACTTC
TRBV18	-	-	TRBJ2-1	CASSRDHSNEQFF	TGTGCCAGCTCACGGGACCATAGCAATGAGCAGTTCTTC
TRBV27	-	TRBD2	TRBJ2-1	CASRDYNYNEQFF	TGTGCCAGTAGGGACTACAACTACAATGAGCAGTTCTTC
TRBV2	-	-	TRBJ2-2	CASRIQGASNTGELFF	TGTGCCAGCAGAATCCAAGGAGCTTCGAACACCGGGGAGCTGTTTTTT
TRBV27	-	-	TRBJ1-5	CASSLGTVTYSNQPQHF	TGTGCCAGCAGCCTAGGGACGGTCACTTATAGCAATCAGCCCCAGCATTTT
TRBV27	-	TRBD1	TRBJ1-5	CASSLWVGTGSNQPQHF	TGTGCCAGCAGCTTATGGGTCGGGACAGGGAGCAATCAGCCCCAGCATTTT
TRBV4-2	-	-	TRBJ1-5	CASSQDFRADYQPQHF	TGTGCCAGCAGCCAAGATTTTAGGGCGGACTATCAGCCCCAGCATTTT
TRBV6-5	-	TRBD2	TRBJ2-2	CASSSGGTGELFF	TGTGCCAGCTCAAGCGGGGGGACCGGGGAGCTGTTTTTT
TRBV9	many	-	TRBJ2-6	CASRLTVSGANVLTF	TGTGCCAGCCGCCTCACCGTCTCTGGGGCCAACGTCCTGACTTTC
TRBV5-1	-	TRBD2	TRBJ2-7	CASSSRGLADTYEQYF	TGCGCCAGCAGCTCCAGGGGACTAGCGGACACCTACGAGCAGTACTTC
TRBV7-2	once	-	TRBJ2-2	CASSRLRGVNTGELFF	TGTGCCAGCAGCCGCCTGAGGGGGGTAAACACCGGGGAGCTGTTTTTT
TRBV18	-	TRBD1	TRBJ1-5	CASSPGQGNQPQHF	TGTGCCAGCTCCCCGGGACAGGGGAATCAGCCCCAGCATTTT
TRBV18	-	-	TRBJ1-2	CASSPGVDYGYTF	TGTGCCAGCTCCCCAGGGGTCGACTATGGCTACACCTTC
TRBV6-6	-	TRBD1	TRBJ1-5	CASSYGRQGHNQPQHF	TGTGCCAGCAGTTACGGCCGACAGGGACACAATCAGCCCCAGCATTTT